The 23 T cell receptor beta chains below all came from one sample that was sequenced in a study of T cells in localized non-small cell lung cancer. Method: immunoSEQ multiplex PCR; TCRdb's copy keeps in-frame clones and lacks some. The profile shows about 33,000 clones, approximately 91% of them singletons. Material: PBMCs, obtained before any cancer treatment. The receptors shown here come from a man aged 35 to 70 with stage II lung adenocarcinoma.

The V and J genes are TRBV5-4 and TRBJ2-7, with 10 bases lining up with TRBD2. This CDR3 is built from 14 residues. Germline CDR1 SGHNT, CDR2 YYREEE (reference sequence). Trimming at V came to 7 bases and at J to 4 bases, leaving 8 bases not matched to a gene. CDR3 in amino acids: CASRRTSGDYEQYF. In DNA, the CDR3 is TGTGCCAGCCGGCGGACTAGCGGAGATTACGAGCAGTACTTC. Based on the CDR3 plus reference TRBV5-4 and TRBJ2-7, the full variable domain is ETGVTQSPTHLIKTRGQQVTLRCSSQSGHNTVSWYQQALGQGPQFIFQYYREEENGRGNFPPRFSGLQFPNYSSELNVNALELDDSALYLCASRRTSGDYEQYFGPGTRLTVT.

This clone was counted a few times. The chain carries TRBV5-4 and TRBJ2-5; no firm D call. CDR1 and CDR2 (germline): SGHNT, YYREEE (reference sequence). V was pared by 0 bases and J by 0 bases, with 6 bases between. The CDR3 contains 14 residues. Here the CDR3 DNA reads TGTGCCAGCAGCTTGGTTGCGGACCAAGAGACCCAGTACTTC. It codes for CASSLVADQETQYF.

The chain is built from TRBV11-2 and TRBJ2-5; TRBD2 matches at 7 bases. J was trimmed by 3 bases and V by 4 bases; bases with no gene match: 2. The CDR3 sequence is 13 residues long. Germline CDR1 reads SGHAT; CDR2 reads FQNNGV. This CDR3 reads CASSWGTKETQYF. The CDR3 DNA follows: TGTGCCAGCAGCTGGGGGACTAAAGAGACCCAGTACTTC.

The chain has TRBV19 and TRBJ2-4; D not resolved. The germline CDR1 and CDR2 sequences are LNHDA and SQIVND (reference sequence). The V gene lost 6 bases and the J gene lost 8 bases, with 17 bases spanning the gap. There are 14 residues in the CDR3. The DNA for the CDR3 is TGTGCCAGTAGCGGAATCGTGAGTGGGGACATTCAGTACTTC. This encodes CASSGIVSGDIQYF.

This sequence joins TRBV6-5 and TRBJ2-7; D not resolved. Trimming left V 6 bases short and J 5 bases short, with 17 bases between. CDR3 length: 14 amino acids. Germline assignment: CDR1 MNHEY and CDR2 SVGAGI. The CDR3 coding sequence is TGTGCCAGCAGACTTAGACCCGGAGCCCACGAGCAGTACTTC. Protein sequence: CASRLRPGAHEQYF.

This clone was seen just once. The chain links TRBV23-1 to TRBJ2-2, with no clear D. TRBV23-1 is assigned to the ORF class and has an uncertain function. V lost 3 bases and J 5 bases, leaving 13 bases between the germline ends. CDR3 size: 15 residues. The CDR3 sequence is CASSQGAIGTGELFF. CDR3 nucleotides: TGCGCCAGCAGTCAGGGTGCCATAGGAACCGGGGAGCTGTTTTTT.

The chain carries TRBV19 and TRBJ2-3, with unresolved D. The germline CDR1 and CDR2 sequences are LNHDA and SQIVND (reference sequence). V lost 1 base and J 0 bases, leaving 11 bases between the germline ends. This CDR3 is 16 amino acids long. CDR3 region: CASSIVGIRSTDTQYF. As DNA, the CDR3 is TGTGCCAGTAGTATAGTCGGTATCCGAAGCACAGATACGCAGTATTTT.

DNA of the CDR3: TGTGCCAGCAGCCGAGCTGGGAACAACAACGAGCAGTACTTC. It codes for CASSRAGNNNEQYF. The chain carries TRBV28 and TRBJ2-7; D is uncertain. Looked up from germline, CDR1 is MDHEN and CDR2 is SYDVKM. The ends were cut back, 6 bases at V and 5 bases at J, with 17 bases in the middle. The CDR3 totals 14 residues. The whole variable domain, remainder taken from reference TRBV28 and TRBJ2-7, is DVKVTQSSRYLVKRTGEKVFLECVQDMDHENMFWYRQDPGLGLRLIYFSYDVKMKEKGDIPEGYSVSREKKERFSLILESASTNQTSMYLCASSRAGNNNEQYFGPGTRLTVT.

The V call is TRBV10-2, the J call TRBJ2-2, with D possibly matching TRBD1 (5 bases). The germline V gene has CDR1 WSHSY and CDR2 SAAADI. CDR3 size: 13 residues. The V end was cut by 8 bases, the J end by 7 bases, with 14 bases between. This chain's CDR3 is CASWKGRHGELFF. CDR3 sequence (DNA): TGCGCCAGCTGGAAGGGGCGCCACGGGGAGCTGTTTTTT.

The chain carries TRBV4-3 and TRBJ1-3, with 9 bases identical to TRBD1. This CDR3 has 15 amino acids. Germline trimming cut 4 bases from V and 4 bases from J; bases unmatched to any gene: 5. Germline V gives CDR1 LGHNA, CDR2 YSLEER. CDR3 DNA: TGCGCCAGCAGCCGCACAGGGGGCAGAGGAAACACCATATATTTT. It codes for CASSRTGGRGNTIYF.

The rearrangement joins TRBV5-6 to TRBJ2-1, with D perhaps TRBD1 (6 bases). Germline CDR1 is SGHDT and CDR2 is YYEEEE. V was cut by 4 bases and J by 0 bases, with 17 bases left in between. This CDR3 spans 17 amino acids. The CDR3 nucleotides read TGTGCCAGCAGCACACCCAGGGACACCCACTCCTACAATGAGCAGTTCTTC. As protein: CASSTPRDTHSYNEQFF. Together with reference TRBV5-6 and TRBJ2-1, the CDR3 gives the full variable domain: DAGVTQSPTHLIKTRGQQVTLRCSPKSGHDTVSWYQQALGQGPQFIFQYYEEEERQRGNFPDRFSGHQFPNYSSELNVNALLLGDSALYLCASSTPRDTHSYNEQFFGPGTRLTVL.

This sequence joins TRBV2 and TRBJ2-1; 9 bases match TRBD2. Per germline, CDR1 SNHLY and CDR2 FYNNEI. This CDR3 region has 15 residues. V dropped 5 bases and J dropped 10; count of bases not matched to a gene: 12. In DNA form, the CDR3 reads TGTGCCAGCAGTCCTATTAGCGGGGGACCGGGGGAGCAGTTCTTC. Its translation: CASSPISGGPGEQFF.

The chain employs TRBV9 and TRBJ2-7, with D perhaps assigned TRBD1 or TRBD2 (5 bases each). This CDR3 spans 15 amino acids. Trimming stripped 0 bases from V and 0 bases from J, with 10 bases between. Germline values: CDR1 SGDLS, CDR2 YYNGEE. This CDR3 reads CASSVGDGPSYEQYF. CDR3 coding DNA: TGTGCCAGCAGCGTAGGGGACGGTCCCTCCTACGAGCAGTACTTC.

The rearrangement joins TRBV11-3 to TRBJ2-5; TRBD2 agrees at 10 bases. Germline assignment: CDR1 SGHNT and CDR2 YENEEA. The CDR3 extends over 16 amino acids. Trimming removed 2 bases from V and 0 bases from J; junction bases left unmatched: 3. The DNA of the CDR3 is TGTGCCAGCAGCTTATGGACTAGCGGTTACCAAGAGACCCAGTACTTC. Its translation: CASSLWTSGYQETQYF.

The V call is TRBV25-1, the J call TRBJ2-7; D might be TRBD1 (6 bases). The V gene lost 5 bases and the J gene lost 0 bases, with 14 bases spanning the gap. CDR3 size: 15 residues. The germline gives CDR1 MGHDK, CDR2 SYGVNS. In DNA, the CDR3 is TGTGCCAGCAGTTTTCGAGGGGGTTCCTCCTACGAGCAGTACTTC. Residues: CASSFRGGSSYEQYF.

A single count supports this clone. The gene calls are TRBV28 and TRBJ2-7; TRBD1 is a possible D gene (5 bases). Germline CDR1 and CDR2: MDHEN and SYDVKM. Trimming removed 3 bases at V and 4 bases at J, with 13 bases between. The CDR3 is made up of 14 amino acids. The CDR3 protein is CASSFSGKKYEQYF. DNA of the CDR3: TGTGCCAGCAGTTTTTCAGGGAAAAAATACGAGCAGTACTTC.

V and J are TRBV6-5 and TRBJ1-5; D is perhaps TRBD1 (6 bases). Trimming stripped 4 bases from V and 4 bases from J, with 11 bases between. Germline-derived CDR1 and CDR2 are MNHEY and SVGAGI. The CDR3 totals 14 residues. The DNA of the CDR3 is TGTGCCAGCAGTTTGACAGGCCTAAATCAGCCCCAGCATTTT. Residues: CASSLTGLNQPQHF.

The chain is built from TRBV7-8 and TRBJ1-5, with D tentatively TRBD1 (5 bases). V was cut by 2 bases and J by 5 bases, with 13 bases left in between. This CDR3 is built from 15 residues. Germline CDR1 is SGHVS and CDR2 is FQNEAQ. As DNA, the CDR3 is TGTGCCAGCAGCTTACCTGGTAGGGGTGATCAGCCCCAGCATTTT. Protein sequence: CASSLPGRGDQPQHF.

The chain is built from TRBV19 and TRBJ1-3, with D perhaps matching TRBD1 (5 bases). V was cut by 5 bases and J by 2 bases, with 13 bases left in between. Germline assignment: CDR1 LNHDA and CDR2 SQIVND (reference sequence). The CDR3 contains 15 residues. In DNA form, the CDR3 reads TGTGCCAGTAGTTCGCGCAGGGAAACTGGAAACACCATATATTTT. Its protein is CASSSRRETGNTIYF.

A single count supports this clone. The chain has TRBV28 and TRBJ2-3; TRBD2 agrees at 10 bases. CDR3 length: 15 amino acids. Germline CDR1 MDHEN, CDR2 SYDVKM. Trimming cost V 7 bases and J 4 bases; bases outside gene matches: 8. The CDR3 DNA reads TGTGCCAGCACTGCTAGCGGGAGAGGGGCAGATACGCAGTATTTT. Translation gives CASTASGRGADTQYF.

The genes are TRBV5-4 and TRBJ2-5; D tentatively reads TRBD1 or TRBD2 (5 bases each). CDR3 length equals 17 residues. Germline CDR1 SGHNT, CDR2 YYREEE (reference sequence). V lost 1 base and J lost 5, with 21 bases in between. The CDR3 sequence is CASSLRSVTTGGETQYF. CDR3 sequence (DNA): TGTGCCAGCAGCTTGCGGTCTGTCACCACAGGCGGGGAGACCCAGTACTTC. The entire variable domain, with the rest obtained from reference TRBV5-4 and TRBJ2-5, is as follows: ETGVTQSPTHLIKTRGQQVTLRCSSQSGHNTVSWYQQALGQGPQFIFQYYREEENGRGNFPPRFSGLQFPNYSSELNVNALELDDSALYLCASSLRSVTTGGETQYFGPGTRLLVL.

The rearrangement uses TRBV7-3 and TRBJ2-3; weak D call: TRBD1 (6 bases). Per the germline V gene, CDR1 is SGHTA and CDR2 is FQGTGA. Trimming took off 5 bases at V and 4 bases at J, with 13 bases between the two ends. This CDR3 contains 14 residues. CDR3 coding DNA: TGTGCCAGCAGCGCCGATGGGGGCGCAGATACGCAGTATTTT. Translation gives CASSADGGADTQYF.

This clone was recorded once. This chain connects TRBV18 to TRBJ2-1; TRBD2 matches at 9 bases. The germline gives CDR1 KGHSH, CDR2 LQKENI. The CDR3 covers 15 residues. Germline trimming cut 3 bases from V and 5 bases from J; bases unmatched to any gene: 5. Written as DNA, the CDR3 is TGTGCCAGCTCACCCTCAGCGGGAGGCCACAATGAGCAGTTCTTC. Its protein product is CASSPSAGGHNEQFF. The full variable domain, completed using reference TRBV18 and TRBJ2-1, is NAGVMQNPRHLVRRRGQEARLRCSPMKGHSHVYWYRQLPEEGLKFMVYLQKENIIDESGMPKERFSAEFPKEGPSILRIQQVVRGDSAAYFCASSPSAGGHNEQFFGPGTRLTVL.